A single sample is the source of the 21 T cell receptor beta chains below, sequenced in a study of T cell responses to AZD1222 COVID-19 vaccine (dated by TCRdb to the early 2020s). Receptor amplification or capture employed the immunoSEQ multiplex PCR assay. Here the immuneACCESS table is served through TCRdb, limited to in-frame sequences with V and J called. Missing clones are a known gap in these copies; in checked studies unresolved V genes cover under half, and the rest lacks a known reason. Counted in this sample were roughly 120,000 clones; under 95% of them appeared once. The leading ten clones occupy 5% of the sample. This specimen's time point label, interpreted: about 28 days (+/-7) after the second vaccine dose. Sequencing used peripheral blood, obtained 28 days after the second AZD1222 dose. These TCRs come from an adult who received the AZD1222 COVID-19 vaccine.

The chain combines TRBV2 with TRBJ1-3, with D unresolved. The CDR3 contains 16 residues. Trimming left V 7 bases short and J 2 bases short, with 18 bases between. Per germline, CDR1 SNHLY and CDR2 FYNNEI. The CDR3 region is CASNLRIGFAGNTIYF. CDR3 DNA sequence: TGTGCCAGCAACCTACGGATAGGTTTCGCTGGAAACACCATATATTTT.

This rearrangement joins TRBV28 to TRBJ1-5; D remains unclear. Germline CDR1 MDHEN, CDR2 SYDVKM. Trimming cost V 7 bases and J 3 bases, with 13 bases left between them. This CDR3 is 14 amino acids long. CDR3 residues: CASIVGRFNQPQHF. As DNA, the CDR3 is TGTGCCAGCATAGTAGGACGGTTCAATCAGCCCCAGCATTTT. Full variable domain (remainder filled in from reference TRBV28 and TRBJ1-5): DVKVTQSSRYLVKRTGEKVFLECVQDMDHENMFWYRQDPGLGLRLIYFSYDVKMKEKGDIPEGYSVSREKKERFSLILESASTNQTSMYLCASIVGRFNQPQHFGDGTRLSIL.

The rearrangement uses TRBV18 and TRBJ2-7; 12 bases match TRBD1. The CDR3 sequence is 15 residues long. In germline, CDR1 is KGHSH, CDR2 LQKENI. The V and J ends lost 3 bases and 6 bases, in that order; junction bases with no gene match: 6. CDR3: CASSPRDRGLSEQYF. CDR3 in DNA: TGTGCCAGCTCACCCCGGGACAGGGGGCTTAGCGAGCAGTACTTC.

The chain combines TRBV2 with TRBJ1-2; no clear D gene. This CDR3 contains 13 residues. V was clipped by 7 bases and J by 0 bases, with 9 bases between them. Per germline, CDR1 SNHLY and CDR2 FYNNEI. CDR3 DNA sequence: TGTGCCAGCACCGTAAGACCTAACTATGGCTACACCTTC. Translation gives CASTVRPNYGYTF.

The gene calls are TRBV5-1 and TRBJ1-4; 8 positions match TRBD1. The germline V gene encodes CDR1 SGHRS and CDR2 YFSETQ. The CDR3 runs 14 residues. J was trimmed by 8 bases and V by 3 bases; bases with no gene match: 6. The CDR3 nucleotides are TGCGCCAGCAGCTCTGGACAGGGTCACGAAAAACTGTTTTTT. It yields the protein CASSSGQGHEKLFF. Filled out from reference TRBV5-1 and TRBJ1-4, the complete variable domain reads KAGVTQTPRYLIKTRGQQVTLSCSPISGHRSVSWYQQTPGQGLQFLFEYFSETQRNKGNFPGRFSGRQFSNSRSEMNVSTLELGDSALYLCASSSGQGHEKLFFGSGTQLSVL.

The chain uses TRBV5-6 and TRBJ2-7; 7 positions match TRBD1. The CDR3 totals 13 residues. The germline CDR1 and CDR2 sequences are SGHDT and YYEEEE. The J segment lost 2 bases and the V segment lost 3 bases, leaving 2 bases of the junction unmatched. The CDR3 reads CASSSDRAYEQYF. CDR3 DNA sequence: TGTGCCAGCAGCTCCGACAGGGCCTACGAGCAGTACTTC.

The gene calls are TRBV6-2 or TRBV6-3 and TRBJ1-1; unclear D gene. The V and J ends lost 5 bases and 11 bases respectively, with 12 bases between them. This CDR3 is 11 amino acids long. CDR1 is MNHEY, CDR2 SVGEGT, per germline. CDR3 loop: CASSQADGAFF. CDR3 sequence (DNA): TGTGCCAGCAGTCAAGCAGATGGGGCTTTCTTT.

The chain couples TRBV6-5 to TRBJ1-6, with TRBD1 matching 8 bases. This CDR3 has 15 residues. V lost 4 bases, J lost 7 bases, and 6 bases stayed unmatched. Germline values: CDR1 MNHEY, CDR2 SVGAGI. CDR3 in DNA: TGTGCCAGCAGTTCCCCCGACAGGGGAAATTCACCCCTCCACTTT. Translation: CASSSPDRGNSPLHF.

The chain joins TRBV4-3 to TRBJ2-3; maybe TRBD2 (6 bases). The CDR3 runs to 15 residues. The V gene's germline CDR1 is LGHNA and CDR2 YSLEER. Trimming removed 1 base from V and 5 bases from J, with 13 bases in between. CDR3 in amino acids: CASSQVGPRGDTQYF. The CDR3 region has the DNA TGCGCCAGCAGCCAAGTCGGTCCGCGGGGAGATACGCAGTATTTT.

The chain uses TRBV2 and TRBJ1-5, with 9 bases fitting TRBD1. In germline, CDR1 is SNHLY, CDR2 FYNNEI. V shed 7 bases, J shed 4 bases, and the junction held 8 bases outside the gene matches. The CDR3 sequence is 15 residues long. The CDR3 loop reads CASTTGTGRNQPQHF. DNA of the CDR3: TGTGCCAGCACCACCGGGACAGGGAGGAATCAGCCCCAGCATTTT.

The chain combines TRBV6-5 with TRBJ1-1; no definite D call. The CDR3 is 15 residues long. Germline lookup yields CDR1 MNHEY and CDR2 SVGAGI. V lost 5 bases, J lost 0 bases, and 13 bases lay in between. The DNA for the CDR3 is TGTGCCAGCAGTCTGCAGGATAGAATGAACACTGAAGCTTTCTTT. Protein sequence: CASSLQDRMNTEAFF.

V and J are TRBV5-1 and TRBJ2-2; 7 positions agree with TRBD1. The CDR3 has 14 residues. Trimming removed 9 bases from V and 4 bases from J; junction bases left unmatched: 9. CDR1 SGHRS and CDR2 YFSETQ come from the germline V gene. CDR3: CATTTGISTGELFF. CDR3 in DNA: TGCGCCACCACGACAGGGATTTCCACCGGGGAGCTGTTTTTT. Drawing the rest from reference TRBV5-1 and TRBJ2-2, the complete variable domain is KAGVTQTPRYLIKTRGQQVTLSCSPISGHRSVSWYQQTPGQGLQFLFEYFSETQRNKGNFPGRFSGRQFSNSRSEMNVSTLELGDSALYLCATTTGISTGELFFGEGSRLTVL.

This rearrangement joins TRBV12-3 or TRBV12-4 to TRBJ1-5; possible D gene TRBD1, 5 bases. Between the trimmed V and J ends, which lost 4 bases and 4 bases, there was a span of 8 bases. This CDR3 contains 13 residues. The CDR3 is CASSYDSNQPQHF. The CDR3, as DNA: TGTGCCAGCAGTTATGACAGTAATCAGCCCCAGCATTTT.

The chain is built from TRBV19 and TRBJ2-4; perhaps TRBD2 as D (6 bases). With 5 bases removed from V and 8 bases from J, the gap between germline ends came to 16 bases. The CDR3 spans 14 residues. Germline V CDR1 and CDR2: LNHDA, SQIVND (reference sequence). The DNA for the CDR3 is TGTGCCAGTAGTCTAAGACAGTGGGGGGACATTCAGTACTTC. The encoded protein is CASSLRQWGDIQYF.

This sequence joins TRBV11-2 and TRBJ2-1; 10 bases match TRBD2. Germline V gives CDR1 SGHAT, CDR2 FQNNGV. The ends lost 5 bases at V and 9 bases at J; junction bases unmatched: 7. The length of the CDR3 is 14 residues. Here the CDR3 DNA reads TGTGCCAGCAGCGAGGGACTAGCGTACGGTGAGCAGTTCTTC. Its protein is CASSEGLAYGEQFF. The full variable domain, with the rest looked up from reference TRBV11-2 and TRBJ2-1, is EAGVAQSPRYKIIEKRQSVAFWCNPISGHATLYWYQQILGQGPKLLIQFQNNGVVDDSQLPKDRFSAERLKGVDSTLKIQPAKLEDSAVYLCASSEGLAYGEQFFGPGTRLTVL.

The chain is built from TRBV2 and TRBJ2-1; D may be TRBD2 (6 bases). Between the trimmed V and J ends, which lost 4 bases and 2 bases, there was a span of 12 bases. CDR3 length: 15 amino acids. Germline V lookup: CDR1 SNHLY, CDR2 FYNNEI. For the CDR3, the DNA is TGTGCCAGCAGTGGGGGCGGAGGGCCCTACAATGAGCAGTTCTTC. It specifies CASSGGGGPYNEQFF.

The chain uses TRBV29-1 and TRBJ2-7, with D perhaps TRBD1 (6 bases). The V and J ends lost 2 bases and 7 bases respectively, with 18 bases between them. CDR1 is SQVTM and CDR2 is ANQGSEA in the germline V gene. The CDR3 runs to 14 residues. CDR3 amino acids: CSVERGAGQGEQYF. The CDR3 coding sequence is TGCAGCGTTGAACGGGGCGCGGGCCAGGGGGAGCAGTACTTC.

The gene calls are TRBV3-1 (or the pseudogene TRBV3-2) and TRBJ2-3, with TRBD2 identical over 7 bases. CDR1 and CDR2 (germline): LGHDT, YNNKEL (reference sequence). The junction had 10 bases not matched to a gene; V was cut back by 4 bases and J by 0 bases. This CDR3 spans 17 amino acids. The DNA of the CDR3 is TGTGCCAGCAGCCTGAACCGTGCGGGGGTAAGCACAGATACGCAGTATTTT. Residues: CASSLNRAGVSTDTQYF.

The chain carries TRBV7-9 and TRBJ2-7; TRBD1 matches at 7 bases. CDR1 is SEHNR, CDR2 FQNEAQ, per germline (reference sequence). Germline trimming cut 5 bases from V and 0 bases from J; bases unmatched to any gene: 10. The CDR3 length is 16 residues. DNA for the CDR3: TGTGCCAGCAGCCTACAGGGGCCCGGGGTCTCCTACGAGCAGTACTTC. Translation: CASSLQGPGVSYEQYF.

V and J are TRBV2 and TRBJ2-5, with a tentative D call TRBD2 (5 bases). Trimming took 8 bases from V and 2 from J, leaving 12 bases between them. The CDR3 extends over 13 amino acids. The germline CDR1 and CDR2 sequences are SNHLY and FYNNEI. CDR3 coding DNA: TGTGCCAGCGCCGGGGTATCTCAAGAGACCCAGTACTTC. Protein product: CASAGVSQETQYF.

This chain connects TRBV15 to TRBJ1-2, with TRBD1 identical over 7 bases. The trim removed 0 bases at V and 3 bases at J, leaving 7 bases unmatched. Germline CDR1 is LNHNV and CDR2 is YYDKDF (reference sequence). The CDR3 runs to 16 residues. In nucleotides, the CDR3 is TGTGCCACCAGCAGAGATCTCCGGGACAGCTACTATGGCTACACCTTC. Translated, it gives CATSRDLRDSYYGYTF.